This T cell receptor beta chain was documented in a study of T cells after yellow fever vaccination. This CDR3 contains 15 residues. With 3 bases removed from V and 5 bases from J, the gap between germline ends came to 13 bases. Germline V lookup: CDR1 ENHRY, CDR2 SYGVKD. On this clonotype itself: Its antigen is as yet unknown.

A universal primer site and UMIs were added as TCR cDNA was made by 5'RACE template switching. TCRdb used MiXCR to reprocess the 5' RACE reads, holding one entry per CDR3 protein. In the table there are a few hundred thousand distinct CDR3 sequences, approximately 10% of which are singletons. Study-level results: A large majority of primary-vaccination clones showed up again after the booster (approximately 95% CD4, around 90% CD8).

The V and J genes are TRBV10-3 and TRBJ2-2; tentatively, D is TRBD1 or TRBD2 (5 bases each). The TCR was taken from a man younger than 30 who received the YFV17D yellow fever vaccine. The sequencing here drew on CD4+ T cells sorted from PBMCs, taken 5 days after the yellow fever booster vaccination. CDR3 coding DNA: TGTGCCATCAGTGACCCGAGAGGGGATACCGGGGAGCTGTTTTTT. It encodes CAISDPRGDTGELFF.